This TCR beta chain was found in a study of shared T cell receptors in the human thymus. V was clipped by 0 bases and J by 7 bases, with 21 bases between them. The CDR3 is 18 amino acids. The table came from immunoSEQ multiplex PCR; TCRdb's copy has only in-frame clones and leaves some out. The sample includes some 700,000 clones, 70% to 90% of them seen just once. This clone is a singleton in its sample. The same specimen was also included in a second study, on human thymus T cells. That paper states: Donor material was obtained from healthy Finnish infants undergoing corrective surgery for congenital heart defects. Thymic samples were excised during corrective heart operations. Thymic and blood repertoires seemed to favor certain V and J genes. As related research reported, thymic repertoires overlapped highly among unrelated individuals.

The sequencing sample was made of thymocytes. The gene calls are TRBV6-7 and TRBJ2-2, with TRBD1 as a possible D gene (7 bases). TRBV6-7 has ORF status, its function being uncertain. This TCR came from a girl under two years old with a congenital heart defect. The CDR3 sequence: CASSYSVGGGIDIGELFF. The CDR3 coding sequence is TGTGCCAGCAGTTACTCGGTTGGAGGGGGCATTGACATCGGGGAGCTGTTTTTT.